This entry lists 32 T cell receptor beta chains sequenced from one sample in a study of Ad26.COV2.S vaccination and SARS-CoV-2 variants. The treatment is: around 19 received Ad26.COV2.S at low or high dose, single or two shots; roughly five received placebo; per-sample allocation not given. Samples came from day 63 after the first vaccine or placebo injection. Here immunoSEQ multiplex PCR was the method, and the copy in TCRdb shows in-frame clones only, minus some. Here the sample spans 400,000 to 500,000 clones, roughly 90% being singletons. This specimen was peripheral blood, taken in a trial of Ad26.COV2.S vaccine versus placebo. The receptors here all came from a person aged 18-60 years who received the Ad26.COV2.S COVID-19 vaccine or a placebo.

The chain couples TRBV19 to TRBJ2-1, with D possibly called TRBD1 or TRBD2 (5 bases each). The CDR3 is 18 residues long. V dropped 0 bases and J dropped 2 bases, with 17 bases sitting between them. Germline V gene sequence: CDR1 LNHDA, CDR2 SQIVND (reference sequence). The CDR3 loop reads CASSIERVQGATYNEQFF. The CDR3 coding sequence is TGTGCCAGTAGTATAGAGCGGGTCCAGGGAGCTACCTACAATGAGCAGTTCTTC.

The count of this clone is one. V usage is TRBV7-2 and J usage is TRBJ2-1, with a possible D match to TRBD2 (7 bases). This CDR3 is 17 amino acids long. V was trimmed by 5 bases and J by 6 bases, leaving 23 bases between them. The germline V gene encodes CDR1 SGHTA and CDR2 FQGNSA. CDR3 protein: CASSPRRGGVLSNEQFF. The CDR3 nucleotides are TGTGCCAGCAGCCCCAGACGAGGGGGGGTTTTAAGCAATGAGCAGTTCTTC.

The chain employs TRBV5-4 and TRBJ1-1; D is ambiguous. The germline V gene encodes CDR1 SGHNT and CDR2 YYREEE (reference sequence). Between the trimmed V and J ends, which lost 4 bases and 3 bases, there was a span of 10 bases. This CDR3 contains 13 residues. CDR3 protein: CASSPGRDTEAFF. Written as DNA, the CDR3 is TGTGCCAGCAGCCCGGGAAGAGACACTGAAGCTTTCTTT. The full variable domain, with the rest looked up from reference TRBV5-4 and TRBJ1-1, is ETGVTQSPTHLIKTRGQQVTLRCSSQSGHNTVSWYQQALGQGPQFIFQYYREEENGRGNFPPRFSGLQFPNYSSELNVNALELDDSALYLCASSPGRDTEAFFGQGTRLTVV.

The chain joins TRBV12-3 or TRBV12-4 to TRBJ2-5; D is uncertain. There are 12 residues in the CDR3. The V gene lost 2 bases and the J gene lost 5 bases, with 6 bases spanning the gap. The DNA of the CDR3 is TGTGCCAGCAGTTTAATGGCCGAGACCCAGTACTTC. Its translation is CASSLMAETQYF.

V usage is TRBV11-2 and J usage is TRBJ2-2, with D possibly TRBD2 on 7 matching bases. This CDR3 is built from 15 residues. Germline V lookup: CDR1 SGHAT, CDR2 FQNNGV. Trimming removed 5 bases at V and 7 bases at J, with 17 bases between. The CDR3 region is CASSRGLGGLGELFF. The CDR3 DNA follows: TGTGCCAGCAGCCGTGGGCTCGGGGGGCTCGGGGAGCTGTTTTTT.

V gene TRBV7-3 combines with J gene TRBJ2-2, with D maybe TRBD1 (6 bases). CDR1 and CDR2 (germline): SGHTA, FQGTGA. V lost 2 bases and J lost 3, with 13 bases in between. The CDR3 extends over 16 amino acids. Here the CDR3 DNA reads TGTGCCAGCAGCTTACCACAGGGCTACTACACCGGGGAGCTGTTTTTT. As protein: CASSLPQGYYTGELFF. Full variable domain (outside the CDR3, taken from reference TRBV7-3 and TRBJ2-2): GAGVSQTPSNKVTEKGKYVELRCDPISGHTALYWYRQSLGQGPEFLIYFQGTGAADDSGLPNDRFFAVRPEGSVSTLKIQRTERGDSAVYLCASSLPQGYYTGELFFGEGSRLTVL.

DNA for the CDR3: TGTGCCAGTAGTGGAGTAAGCACAGATACGCAGTATTTT. Protein product: CASSGVSTDTQYF. The J gene is TRBJ2-3, the V gene TRBV19; no firm D call. Germline loops: CDR1 LNHDA, CDR2 SQIVND (reference sequence). This CDR3 contains 13 residues. The V gene lost 5 bases and the J gene lost 0 bases, with 6 bases spanning the gap.

This clone was detected once. CDR3 loop: CASSFRQGDTEAFF. The CDR3 coding sequence is TGTGCCAGCAGCTTCCGACAGGGGGACACTGAAGCTTTCTTT. The rearrangement links TRBV6-2 or TRBV6-3 to TRBJ1-1; 9 bases agree with TRBD1. Trimming cost V 6 bases and J 3 bases; bases outside gene matches: 5. This CDR3 comprises 14 residues. CDR1 and CDR2 (germline): MNHEY, SVGEGT.

The chain links TRBV7-3 to TRBJ2-4, with a weak D call TRBD1 (6 bases). The germline V and J ends were trimmed by 6 bases and 1 base, with 13 bases remaining between them. Germline assignment: CDR1 SGHTA and CDR2 FQGTGA. The CDR3 totals 15 residues. The CDR3 region is CASSPDSRAKNIQYF. CDR3 nucleotide sequence: TGTGCCAGCAGTCCGGACAGTCGGGCCAAAAACATTCAGTACTTC.

Comments on this clone: The sample contains more than one DNA sequence encoding this CDR3. V and J are TRBV27 and TRBJ2-3; D tentatively reads TRBD1 or TRBD2 (5 bases each). The germline CDR1 and CDR2 sequences are MNHEY and SMNVEV (reference sequence). V lost 1 base, J lost 1 base, and 6 bases lay in between. The CDR3 spans 14 residues. This CDR3 reads CASSLLGGTDTQYF. In DNA, the CDR3 is TGTGCCAGCAGTTTATTGGGGGGCACAGATACGCAGTATTTT.

The chain couples TRBV6-5 to TRBJ1-2; D possibly corresponds to TRBD1 (5 bases). V lost 0 bases to trimming and J lost 7 bases, with 9 bases between them. The germline V gene has CDR1 MNHEY and CDR2 SVGAGI. The CDR3 sequence is 13 residues long. CDR3 protein: CASSYSWGGGYTF. The CDR3, as DNA: TGTGCCAGCAGTTACTCGTGGGGGGGTGGCTACACCTTC.

This chain uses TRBV27 with TRBJ2-2; weak D call: TRBD1 (6 bases). This CDR3 is 15 amino acids long. V dropped 4 bases and J dropped 0 bases, with 9 bases sitting between them. Looked up from germline, CDR1 is MNHEY and CDR2 is SMNVEV (reference sequence). CDR3 coding DNA: TGTGCCAGCAGTTGGAACAGGGCGAACACCGGGGAGCTGTTTTTT. It is translated as CASSWNRANTGELFF.

The chain is built from TRBV19 and TRBJ1-2, with unresolved D. Germline values: CDR1 LNHDA, CDR2 SQIVND (reference sequence). The CDR3 has 13 amino acids. The germline V and J ends were trimmed by 9 bases and 3 bases, with 14 bases remaining between them. Here the CDR3 DNA reads TGTGCCAGCCTGTCGGGGAGACACTATGGCTACACCTTC. This gives the protein CASLSGRHYGYTF.

The CDR3 protein is CASSLTGFSNQPQHF. In DNA form, the CDR3 reads TGTGCCAGCAGCTTAACAGGTTTTAGCAATCAGCCCCAGCATTTT. This chain uses TRBV7-2 with TRBJ1-5, with D possibly TRBD1 on 5 matching bases. This CDR3 has 15 amino acids. Germline V gene sequence: CDR1 SGHTA, CDR2 FQGNSA. V was trimmed by 2 bases and J by 0 bases, leaving 8 bases between them.

The rearrangement links TRBV10-3 to TRBJ1-5; D unclear. Between the trimmed V and J ends, which lost 0 bases and 4 bases, there was a span of 10 bases. This CDR3 comprises 15 residues. The germline CDR1 and CDR2 sequences are ENHRY and SYGVKD. In DNA form, the CDR3 reads TGTGCCATCAGTGAGTCGATGGCAGGAAATCAGCCCCAGCATTTT. Translated, it gives CAISESMAGNQPQHF.

The genes are TRBV6-4 and TRBJ2-5, with D possibly matching TRBD2 (7 bases). Per the germline V gene, CDR1 is MRHNA and CDR2 is SNTAGT. This CDR3 contains 15 residues. V was cut by 3 bases and J by 5 bases, with 16 bases left in between. The CDR3 DNA reads as TGTGCCAGCAGTGAAAATGGGGGGGGCCGGGAGACCCAGTACTTC. It yields the protein CASSENGGGRETQYF.

This rearrangement joins TRBV6-4 to TRBJ1-2; the D is unclear. The V end lost 2 bases, the J end lost 7 bases, and 11 bases lay between the germline ends. CDR3 length equals 13 residues. Germline assignment: CDR1 MRHNA and CDR2 SNTAGT. The CDR3 loop is CASSDQLGSGYTF. The DNA of the CDR3 is TGTGCCAGCAGTGACCAGCTAGGTTCTGGCTACACCTTC.

The gene calls are TRBV4-3 and TRBJ2-2; 10 nucleotides agree with TRBD1. After removal of 6 bases from V and 7 bases from J, the junction contained 8 bases not matched to a gene. In germline, CDR1 is LGHNA, CDR2 YSLEER. The length of the CDR3 is 15 residues. The CDR3 spells CASRAGTGVIGELFF. The CDR3, as DNA: TGCGCCAGCAGAGCCGGGACAGGGGTAATCGGGGAGCTGTTTTTT.

The rearrangement joins TRBV5-4 to TRBJ2-3, with 9 bases that match TRBD1. This CDR3 spans 16 amino acids. From germline, CDR1 is SGHNT and CDR2 YYREEE (reference sequence). The junction had 7 bases not matched to a gene; V was cut back by 3 bases and J by 2 bases. The CDR3 loop is CASSSKTGGNTDTQYF. The CDR3, as DNA: TGTGCCAGCAGCTCAAAGACAGGGGGTAACACAGATACGCAGTATTTT. The whole variable domain, filled in from reference TRBV5-4 and TRBJ2-3, reads ETGVTQSPTHLIKTRGQQVTLRCSSQSGHNTVSWYQQALGQGPQFIFQYYREEENGRGNFPPRFSGLQFPNYSSELNVNALELDDSALYLCASSSKTGGNTDTQYFGPGTRLTVL.

The chain employs TRBV19 and TRBJ1-4; no reliable D call. This CDR3 spans 14 amino acids. Trimming removed 6 bases from V and 6 bases from J, with 14 bases in between. Germline CDR1 is LNHDA and CDR2 is SQIVND (reference sequence). The CDR3 DNA is TGTGCCAGTAGCCGCCCCGGGAGCGATGAAAAACTGTTTTTT. This gives the protein CASSRPGSDEKLFF.

This chain joins TRBV11-1 and TRBJ1-1; weak D call: TRBD1 (5 bases). V lost 0 bases and J lost 6, with 8 bases in between. The V gene's germline CDR1 is SGHAT and CDR2 FQDESV (reference sequence). CDR3 length: 13 residues. The CDR3 spells CASSLAQAAEAFF. As DNA, the CDR3 is TGTGCCAGCAGCTTAGCACAGGCCGCTGAAGCTTTCTTT.

The chain recombines TRBV29-1 with TRBJ2-5; D possibly corresponds to TRBD1 (6 bases). From germline, CDR1 is SQVTM and CDR2 ANQGSEA. The CDR3 extends over 11 amino acids. Trimming took off 4 bases at V and 9 bases at J, with 12 bases between the two ends. The CDR3 DNA reads as TGCAGCGTTGGGGGCAGGGGTCCCCAGTACTTC. It translates to CSVGGRGPQYF.

This chain connects TRBV7-9 to TRBJ2-3, with a tentative D call TRBD1 (6 bases). Trimming left V 5 bases short and J 0 bases short, with 12 bases between. This CDR3 has 15 residues. CDR1 and CDR2 (germline): SEHNR, FQNEAQ (reference sequence). CDR3 loop: CASSKPGQSTDTQYF. The CDR3 region has the DNA TGTGCCAGCAGCAAACCGGGACAAAGCACAGATACGCAGTATTTT.

This rearrangement joins TRBV7-9 to TRBJ2-5; tentatively, D is TRBD1 (5 bases). CDR3 length equals 21 residues. The V gene lost 5 bases and the J gene lost 3 bases, with 34 bases spanning the gap. The V gene's germline CDR1 is SEHNR and CDR2 FQNEAQ (reference sequence). The DNA for the CDR3 is TGTGCCAGCAGCAAAACCCCTTCTTACGTCCAGGGTGAGATTACTAAAGAGACCCAGTACTTC. It specifies CASSKTPSYVQGEITKETQYF.

The J gene is TRBJ2-3, the V gene TRBV29-1; possibly TRBD1 for D (6 bases). Germline V gene lookup returns CDR1 SQVTM and CDR2 ANQGSEA. Trimming removed 4 bases at V and 2 bases at J, with 10 bases between. This CDR3 spans 13 amino acids. Here the CDR3 DNA reads TGCAGCGTTGGTACAGGGCACACAGATACGCAGTATTTT. It codes for CSVGTGHTDTQYF.

The chain is built from TRBV5-8 and TRBJ1-3; no clear D. The CDR3 is 12 residues long. CDR1 SGHTS and CDR2 YDEGEE come from the germline V gene. Trimming removed 4 bases from V and 5 bases from J, with 7 bases in between. The DNA of the CDR3 is TGTGCCAGCAGCCTGACTAGAAACACCATATATTTT. It yields the protein CASSLTRNTIYF.

The chain has TRBV5-1 and TRBJ2-2, with 7 nucleotides matching TRBD1. V shed 2 bases, J shed 0 bases, and the junction held 4 bases outside the gene matches. Germline lookup yields CDR1 SGHRS and CDR2 YFSETQ. CDR3 length equals 16 residues. The DNA for the CDR3 is TGCGCCAGCAGCTTAGCCGGGACAGCGAACACCGGGGAGCTGTTTTTT. Translation gives CASSLAGTANTGELFF.

The chain links TRBV7-3 to TRBJ2-2; D is perhaps TRBD2 (5 bases). Germline V gene lookup returns CDR1 SGHTA and CDR2 FQGTGA. The CDR3 loop spans 17 amino acids. Trimming left V 5 bases short and J 0 bases short, with 16 bases between. The CDR3 loop is CASSPPAGTSNTGELFF. The CDR3 coding sequence is TGTGCCAGCAGCCCTCCGGCGGGTACCTCGAACACCGGGGAGCTGTTTTTT. The full variable domain, completed using reference TRBV7-3 and TRBJ2-2, is GAGVSQTPSNKVTEKGKYVELRCDPISGHTALYWYRQSLGQGPEFLIYFQGTGAADDSGLPNDRFFAVRPEGSVSTLKIQRTERGDSAVYLCASSPPAGTSNTGELFFGEGSRLTVL.

The CDR3, as DNA: TGTGCCAGCAGTAAGACAGGAACTAATGAAAAACTGTTTTTT. Its translation is CASSKTGTNEKLFF. V and J are TRBV5-5 and TRBJ1-4; perhaps TRBD1 as D (6 bases). Germline CDR1 reads SGHKS; CDR2 reads YYEKEE (reference sequence). The CDR3 consists of 14 residues. V was pared by 5 bases and J by 1 base, with 9 bases between.

This chain joins TRBV18 and TRBJ1-2, with D unresolved. V was pared by 3 bases and J by 1 base, with 6 bases between. The V gene's germline CDR1 is KGHSH and CDR2 LQKENI. The CDR3 covers 13 residues. The CDR3 sequence is CASSPTDNYGYTF. The CDR3 DNA sequence: TGTGCCAGCTCACCCACAGATAACTATGGCTACACCTTC.

The genes are TRBV28 and TRBJ1-6; no clear D. V lost 6 bases, J lost 7 bases, and 13 bases lay in between. Germline CDR1 and CDR2: MDHEN and SYDVKM. There are 14 residues in the CDR3. The DNA of the CDR3 is TGTGCCAGCAGCCCCCGGGCACTGAATTCACCCCTCCACTTT. Residues: CASSPRALNSPLHF.

The chain carries TRBV6-4 and TRBJ2-2; 10 bases map to TRBD2. This CDR3 is built from 15 residues. The germline V gene encodes CDR1 MRHNA and CDR2 SNTAGT. J lost 7 bases, V lost 3 bases, and 5 bases had no gene match. CDR3 in DNA: TGTGCCAGCAGTGAATCGTCTAGCGGGGGCGGGGAGCTGTTTTTT. Its translation is CASSESSSGGGELFF.